This T cell receptor beta chain came from a study of blood T cell repertoires in COVID-19. Turning to the study itself: The United States, Italy and Spain supplied acute and convalescent COVID-19 samples. T cells, B-cell-depleted T cells, or PBMCs supplied cDNA or gDNA.

Per the authors' pipeline: Reference gene primers were amplified, and this amplification served to estimate nucleated cell counts. Assay: immunoSEQ multiplex PCR; the TCRdb copy retains only in-frame clones and omits some. The DNA was the basis for D and trimming; V, J and clone size are from that table. The data show approximately 180,000 clones, roughly 88% seen once. The CDR3 is 15 residues long. V was clipped by 0 bases and J by 1 base; unmatched bases: 0. CDR1 SGHTA and CDR2 FQGTGA come from the germline V gene. This receptor was identified in a human donor with active or convalescent COVID-19. The donor label of this sample is uncertain. This chain joins TRBV7-3 and TRBJ2-3; 8 positions agree with TRBD1. The sequenced sample consisted of peripheral blood. As DNA, the CDR3 is TGTGCCAGCAGCTTAACGGGACAGGGCACAGATACGCAGTATTTT. Translation gives CASSLTGQGTDTQYF. Together with reference TRBV7-3 and TRBJ2-3, the CDR3 gives the full variable domain: GAGVSQTPSNKVTEKGKYVELRCDPISGHTALYWYRQSLGQGPEFLIYFQGTGAADDSGLPNDRFFAVRPEGSVSTLKIQRTERGDSAVYLCASSLTGQGTDTQYFGPGTRLTVL.